The subject of this entry is one T cell receptor beta chain. Its antigen is as yet unknown. The entry originates in a study of T cell responses to AZD1222 COVID-19 vaccine. Whole-study findings and limits: As reported, nearly half of all spike-specific TCRs target variant regions that are unmutated.

Clones were sequenced by immunoSEQ multiplex PCR, and TCRdb holds only the in-frame ones, with some missing. There are fewer than 95,000 clones in the sample; roughly 90% occur only once, and around 8% lies in the top ten. Pooled in the analysis were second doses at about 4 or about 12 weeks. Germline V gene sequence: CDR1 LNHNV, CDR2 YYDKDF (reference sequence). V was pared by 3 bases and J by 4 bases, with 4 bases of the junction left unmatched. CDR3 size: 15 residues. This chain connects TRBV15 to TRBJ1-5, with 9 positions matching TRBD1. The sequence derives from an adult who received the AZD1222 COVID-19 vaccine. This material consisted of peripheral blood, taken 28 days after the second AZD1222 dose. This chain's CDR3 is CATSSNRGRNQPQHF. CDR3 DNA: TGTGCCACCAGCAGCAACAGGGGGCGGAATCAGCCCCAGCATTTT.